This TCR beta chain derives from a study of regulatory T cells in long-lasting Graves disease (dated by TCRdb to about 2021). The study in broad terms: Persistent Graves' disease meant more than 5 years of antithyroid drug treatment with TSH receptor autoantibodies that stayed positive. Persistent Graves' disease patients in the clinical cohort had taken antithyroid drugs for around 11 years on average. This study used TCR sequencing and RNA sequencing of peripheral blood to compare persistent Graves' disease patients against newly diagnosed Graves' disease patients. The study took place in China and was registered as a clinical trial. A total of roughly 35 samples underwent TCR sequencing: around 13 from persistent and around 20 from newly diagnosed Graves' disease patients. General study outcomes and caveats: Sequencing and analysis were limited to the TCR beta chain. Patients with persistent disease shared more public clonotypes (under 3,000) than newly diagnosed patients did (approximately 1,000). The authors acknowledged the small sample size as a limitation that may reduce accuracy. Compared with newly diagnosed patients, patients with persistent Graves' disease had lower TCR Shannon entropy and fewer highly expanded clones, which suggests clonal expansion. The study examined only peripheral blood because the primary lesion, thyroid tissue, could not be accessed. Preferential use of TRBV28, TRBJ1-2 and TRBJ2-5 was observed in persistent disease, whereas TRBV20-1 and TRBJ2-1 were favored in newly diagnosed disease.

Libraries were prepared through multiplex PCR. Sequencing was carried out with an Illumina HiSeq 4000. iRepertoire HTBI primers and Arm-PCR amplification of CDR3 regions were used to construct TCR beta libraries. Before sequencing, the PCR products underwent gel purification. Regarding the original processing steps: Gene usage analysis of CDR3 amino acid clonotypes used the roughly 60 TRBV and 12 to 15 TRBJ segments found across samples. Filtered high-quality paired reads were merged into contigs using COPE and FqMerger. Contigs were aligned with BLAST to IMGT TRBV, TRBD and TRBJ reference genes, and CDR3 was defined per IMGT. Clonotypes above 0.1% frequency were classified as highly expanded clones. Shannon entropy served as the measure of repertoire diversity, while the Gini coefficient captured V-J evenness. A clonotype found in more than one individual was treated as public. Using fastp at Q25 and MiXCR, TCRdb reprocessed the public reads and kept productive beta chains. Each entry is one CDR3 protein sequence, shown with its most common DNA and genes. The V and J calls shown here were made by TCRdb, not taken from the authors' results. The sample table contains approximately 690,000 distinct CDR3 sequences; only one count was recorded for about 30% of them. Around 40% of the sample is in the top ten clones.

Taken with the paper, the label for time point translates to: persistent/refractory GD, antithyroid drugs over 5 years with positive TRAb. For both TCR sequencing and RNA sequencing, RNA was extracted from PBMCs using TRIzol. The diagnosis of Graves' disease was made according to American Thyroid Association guidelines. The patients came from an endocrinology department in Xi'an, China. From each patient, roughly 9 milliliters of peripheral blood was collected into an EDTA anticoagulant tube. PBMCs were isolated by Ficoll Paque Plus density gradient separation without further T cell sorting. An Agilent 2100 Bioanalyzer and agarose gel were used to check RNA quality, and a NanoDrop 2000 was used to measure RNA concentration. This clonotype was found a few times. The specificity of this receptor is unknown. Per-base quality was not reported, and no clone a single base away is much larger than it. The junction shows trimming of 6 bases on V and 2 bases on J, and the gene matches do not reach 4 bases of it. The CDR3 spans 14 residues, from the cysteine through the phenylalanine. The kept DNA is CDR3 alone, 42 bases in frame from the first base. According to the germline V gene (reference sequence), CDR1 reads LNHDA and CDR2 reads SQIVND.

The input for sequencing was peripheral blood mononuclear cells (PBMCs), taken when the disease was refractory, from a patient treated with antithyroid drugs. The chain couples TRBV19 to TRBJ1-2, with 9 middle bases fitting TRBD1. This TCR was sampled from a female donor with Graves disease. The DNA sequence follows: TGTGCCAGTAGGCTCGACAGGGGGAACTATGGCTACACCTTC. Its protein is CASRLDRGNYGYTF.